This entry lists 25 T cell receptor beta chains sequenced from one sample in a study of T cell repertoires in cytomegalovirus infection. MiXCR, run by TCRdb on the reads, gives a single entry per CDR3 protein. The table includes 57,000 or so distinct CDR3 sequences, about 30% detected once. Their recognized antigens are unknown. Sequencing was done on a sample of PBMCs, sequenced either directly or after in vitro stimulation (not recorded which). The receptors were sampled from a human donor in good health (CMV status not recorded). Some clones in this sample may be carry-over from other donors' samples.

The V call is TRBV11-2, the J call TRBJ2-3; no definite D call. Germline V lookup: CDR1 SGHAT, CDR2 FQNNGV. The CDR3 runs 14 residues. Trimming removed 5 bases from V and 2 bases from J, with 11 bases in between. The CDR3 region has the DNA TGTGCCAGCAGCCCCACAGCCCACACAGATACGCAGTATTTT. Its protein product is CASSPTAHTDTQYF.

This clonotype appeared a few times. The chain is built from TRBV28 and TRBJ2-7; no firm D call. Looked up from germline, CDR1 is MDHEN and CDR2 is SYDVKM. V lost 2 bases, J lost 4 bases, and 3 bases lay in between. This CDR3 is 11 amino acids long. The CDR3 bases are TGTGCCAGCAGTTTACGGTACGAGCAGTACTTC. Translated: CASSLRYEQYF.

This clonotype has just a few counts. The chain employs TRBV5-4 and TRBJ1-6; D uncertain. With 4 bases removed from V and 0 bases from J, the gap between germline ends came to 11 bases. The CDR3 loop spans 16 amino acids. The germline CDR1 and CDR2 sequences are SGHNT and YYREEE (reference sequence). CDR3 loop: CASSQTPSSYNSPLHF. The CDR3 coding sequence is TGTGCCAGCAGCCAGACACCGAGCTCCTATAATTCACCCCTCCACTTT.

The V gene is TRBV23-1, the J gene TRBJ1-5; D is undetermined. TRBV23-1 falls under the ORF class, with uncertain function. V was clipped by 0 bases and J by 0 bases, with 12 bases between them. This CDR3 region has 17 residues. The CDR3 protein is CASSQSRQNGSNQPQHF. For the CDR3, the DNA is TGCGCCAGCAGTCAATCGCGCCAGAACGGTAGCAATCAGCCCCAGCATTTT.

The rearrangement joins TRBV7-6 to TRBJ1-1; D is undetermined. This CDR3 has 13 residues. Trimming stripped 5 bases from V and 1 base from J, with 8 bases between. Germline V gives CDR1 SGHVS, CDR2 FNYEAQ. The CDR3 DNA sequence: TGTGCCAGCAGCCCCCTCGGGAACACTGAAGCTTTCTTT. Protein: CASSPLGNTEAFF.

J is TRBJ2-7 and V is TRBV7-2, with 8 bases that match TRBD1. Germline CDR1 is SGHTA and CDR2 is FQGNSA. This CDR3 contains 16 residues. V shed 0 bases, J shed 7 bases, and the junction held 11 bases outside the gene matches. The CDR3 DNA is TGTGCCAGCAGCTTAGCTCCACCGGACAGGGCGGGAGAGCAGTACTTC. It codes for CASSLAPPDRAGEQYF.

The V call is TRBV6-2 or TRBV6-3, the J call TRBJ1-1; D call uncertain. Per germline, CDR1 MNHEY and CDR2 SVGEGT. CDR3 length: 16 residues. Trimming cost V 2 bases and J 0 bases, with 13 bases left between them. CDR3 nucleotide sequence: TGTGCCAGCAGTTACGCCAGCCTCGAAATGAACACTGAAGCTTTCTTT. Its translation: CASSYASLEMNTEAFF.

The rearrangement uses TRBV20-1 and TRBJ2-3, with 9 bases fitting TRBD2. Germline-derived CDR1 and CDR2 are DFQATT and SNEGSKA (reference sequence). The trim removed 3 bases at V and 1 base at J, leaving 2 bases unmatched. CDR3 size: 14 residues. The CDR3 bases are TGCAGTGCTAGGTTAGCGGGGGGCACAGATACGCAGTATTTT. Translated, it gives CSARLAGGTDTQYF.

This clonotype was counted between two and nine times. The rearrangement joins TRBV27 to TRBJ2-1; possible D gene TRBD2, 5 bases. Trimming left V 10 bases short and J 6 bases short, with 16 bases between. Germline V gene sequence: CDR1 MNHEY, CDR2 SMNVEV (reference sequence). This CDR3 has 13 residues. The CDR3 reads CANRDFSPNEQFF. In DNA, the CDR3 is TGTGCCAACCGGGATTTTTCCCCCAATGAGCAGTTCTTC.

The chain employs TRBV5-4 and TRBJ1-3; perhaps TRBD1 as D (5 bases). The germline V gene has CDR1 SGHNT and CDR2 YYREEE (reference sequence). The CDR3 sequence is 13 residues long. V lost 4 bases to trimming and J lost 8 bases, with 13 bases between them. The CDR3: CASSGGTLHTIYF. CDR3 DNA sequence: TGTGCCAGCAGCGGGGGGACCCTACACACCATATATTTT.

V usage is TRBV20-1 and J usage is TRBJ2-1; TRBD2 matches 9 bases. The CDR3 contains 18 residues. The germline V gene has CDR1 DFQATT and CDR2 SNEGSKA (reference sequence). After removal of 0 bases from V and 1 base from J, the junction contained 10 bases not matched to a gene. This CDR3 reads CSARDYRAGGPSYNEQFF. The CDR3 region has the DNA TGCAGTGCTAGAGATTATCGCGCGGGGGGGCCATCCTACAATGAGCAGTTCTTC.

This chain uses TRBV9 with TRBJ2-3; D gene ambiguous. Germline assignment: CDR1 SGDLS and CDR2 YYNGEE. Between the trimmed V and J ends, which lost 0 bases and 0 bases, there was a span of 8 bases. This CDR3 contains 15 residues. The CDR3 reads CASSVAPLSTDTQYF. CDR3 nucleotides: TGTGCCAGCAGCGTAGCCCCTCTAAGCACAGATACGCAGTATTTT.

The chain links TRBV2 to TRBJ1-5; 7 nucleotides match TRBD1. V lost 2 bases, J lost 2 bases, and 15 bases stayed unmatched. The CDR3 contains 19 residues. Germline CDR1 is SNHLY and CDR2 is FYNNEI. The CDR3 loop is CASSESGQRDRVGNQPQHF. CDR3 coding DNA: TGTGCCAGCAGTGAATCGGGACAGCGGGATCGAGTCGGCAATCAGCCCCAGCATTTT.

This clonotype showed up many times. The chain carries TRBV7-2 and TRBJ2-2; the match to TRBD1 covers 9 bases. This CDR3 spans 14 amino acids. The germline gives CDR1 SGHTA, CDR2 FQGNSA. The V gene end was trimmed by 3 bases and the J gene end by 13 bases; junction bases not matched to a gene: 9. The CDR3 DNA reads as TGTGCCAGCAGCTTCGGGACAGGGCCATGGGTGCTGTTTTTT. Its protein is CASSFGTGPWVLFF.

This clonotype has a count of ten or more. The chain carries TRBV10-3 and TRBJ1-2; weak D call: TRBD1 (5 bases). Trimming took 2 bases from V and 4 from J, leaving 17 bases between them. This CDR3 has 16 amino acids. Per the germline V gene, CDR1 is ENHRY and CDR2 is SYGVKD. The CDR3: CAISESGRGGSYGYTF. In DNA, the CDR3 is TGTGCCATCAGTGAGAGTGGCCGTGGGGGGTCCTATGGCTACACCTTC.

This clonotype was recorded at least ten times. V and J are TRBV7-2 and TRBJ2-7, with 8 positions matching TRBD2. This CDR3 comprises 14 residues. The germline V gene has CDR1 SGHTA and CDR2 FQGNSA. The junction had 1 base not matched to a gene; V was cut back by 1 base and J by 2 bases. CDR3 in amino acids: CASSLELAAYEQYF. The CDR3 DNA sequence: TGTGCCAGCAGCTTAGAACTAGCGGCCTACGAGCAGTACTTC.

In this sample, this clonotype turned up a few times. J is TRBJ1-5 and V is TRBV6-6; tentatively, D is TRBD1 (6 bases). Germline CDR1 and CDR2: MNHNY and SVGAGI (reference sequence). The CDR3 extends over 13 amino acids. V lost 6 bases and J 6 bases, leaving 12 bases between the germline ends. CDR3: CASRQGFGQPQHF. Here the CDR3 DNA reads TGTGCCAGCAGACAGGGTTTTGGTCAGCCCCAGCATTTT.

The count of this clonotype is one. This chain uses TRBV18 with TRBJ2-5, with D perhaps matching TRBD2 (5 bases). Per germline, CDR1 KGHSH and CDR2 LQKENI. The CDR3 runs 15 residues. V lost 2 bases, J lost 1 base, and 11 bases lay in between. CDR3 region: CASSPAAAAQETQYF. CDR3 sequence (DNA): TGTGCCAGCTCACCAGCAGCGGCAGCCCAAGAGACCCAGTACTTC.

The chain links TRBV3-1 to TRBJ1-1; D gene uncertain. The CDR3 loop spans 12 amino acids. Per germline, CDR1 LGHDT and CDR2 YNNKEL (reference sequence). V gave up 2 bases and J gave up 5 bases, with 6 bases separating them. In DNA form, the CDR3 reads TGTGCCAGCAGCCAAAGATGGACTGAAGCTTTCTTT. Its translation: CASSQRWTEAFF.

The CDR3 loop reads CASSELIGGALDGELFF. The DNA for the CDR3 is TGTGCCAGCAGTGAATTGATTGGGGGGGCCTTGGACGGGGAGCTGTTTTTT. The V and J genes are TRBV6-1 and TRBJ2-2, with a tentative D call TRBD2 (7 bases). The CDR3 loop spans 17 amino acids. Trimming shortened V by 2 bases and J by 7 bases, and 20 bases separated the two germline ends. Germline lookup yields CDR1 MNHNS and CDR2 SASEGT.

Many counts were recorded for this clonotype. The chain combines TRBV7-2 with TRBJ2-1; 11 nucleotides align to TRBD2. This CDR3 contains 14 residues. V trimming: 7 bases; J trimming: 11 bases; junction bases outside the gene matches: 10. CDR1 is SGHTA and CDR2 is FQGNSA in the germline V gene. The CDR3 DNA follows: TGTGCCAGCAACCCCGGGCTAGCGGGGGGAAAGCAGTTCTTC. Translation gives CASNPGLAGGKQFF.

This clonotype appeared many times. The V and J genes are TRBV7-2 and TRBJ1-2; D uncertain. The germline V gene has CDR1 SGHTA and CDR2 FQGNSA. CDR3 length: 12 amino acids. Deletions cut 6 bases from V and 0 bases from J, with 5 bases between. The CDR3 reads CASSVANYGYTF. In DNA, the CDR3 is TGTGCCAGCAGTGTAGCTAACTATGGCTACACCTTC.

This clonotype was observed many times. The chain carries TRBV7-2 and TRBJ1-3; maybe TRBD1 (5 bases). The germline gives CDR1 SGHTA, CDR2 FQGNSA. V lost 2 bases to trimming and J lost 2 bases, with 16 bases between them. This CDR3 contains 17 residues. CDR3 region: CASSLMRGRGTGNTIYF. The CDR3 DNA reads TGTGCCAGCAGCTTAATGAGGGGCCGGGGGACTGGAAACACCATATATTTT.

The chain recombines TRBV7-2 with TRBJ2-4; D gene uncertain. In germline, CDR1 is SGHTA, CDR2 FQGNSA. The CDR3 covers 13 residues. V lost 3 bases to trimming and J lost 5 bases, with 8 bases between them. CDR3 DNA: TGTGCCAGCAGCTTCGTTAAGGAAAACATTCAGTACTTC. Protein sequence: CASSFVKENIQYF.

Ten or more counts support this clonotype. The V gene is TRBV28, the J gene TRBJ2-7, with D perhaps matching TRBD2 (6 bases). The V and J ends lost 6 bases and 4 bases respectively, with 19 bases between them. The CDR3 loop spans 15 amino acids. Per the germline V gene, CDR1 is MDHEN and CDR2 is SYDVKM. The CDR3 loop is CASSHPWEASYEQYF. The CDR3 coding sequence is TGTGCCAGCAGCCATCCATGGGAGGCTTCGTACGAGCAGTACTTC.